Below are 18 T cell receptor beta chains sequenced from a single sample in a study of siplizumab effects on memory and regulatory T cells. Sequencing was performed with immunoSEQ multiplex PCR; in TCRdb, only in-frame clones are kept and a portion is missing. The sample shows about 100,000 clones, about 95% of them seen only once. What was sequenced was Tregs sorted from blood. The receptors derive from a human donor in good health.

The J gene is TRBJ1-5, the V gene TRBV9; D is unresolved. The CDR3 is 13 amino acids. The V end was cut by 0 bases, the J end by 6 bases, with 7 bases between. The V gene's germline CDR1 is SGDLS and CDR2 YYNGEE. The CDR3 spells CASSVGLGQPQHF. CDR3 DNA: TGTGCCAGCAGCGTAGGCTTAGGTCAGCCCCAGCATTTT.

This clone occurred a few times. This chain joins TRBV28 and TRBJ1-5; tentative D call: TRBD1 (6 bases). Germline assignment: CDR1 MDHEN and CDR2 SYDVKM. V was shortened by 3 bases and J by 5 bases, with 8 bases between the two germline ends. The CDR3 sequence is 13 residues long. The CDR3 DNA is TGTGCCAGCAGTTTGACAGGATATCAGCCCCAGCATTTT. Translation: CASSLTGYQPQHF.

This clone was counted a single time. The rearrangement joins TRBV6-5 to TRBJ2-4, with a possible D match to TRBD1 (6 bases). CDR3 size: 15 residues. Trimming shortened V by 6 bases and J by 5 bases, and 17 bases separated the two germline ends. Germline values: CDR1 MNHEY, CDR2 SVGAGI. Here the CDR3 reads CASSSRSGQQNIQYF. The CDR3 bases are TGTGCCAGCAGCTCCAGGTCGGGACAACAAAACATTCAGTACTTC.

This chain uses TRBV6-5 with TRBJ2-1, with D possibly being TRBD2 (6 bases). CDR3 length: 12 residues. The V gene lost 9 bases and the J gene lost 9 bases, with 15 bases spanning the gap. CDR1 MNHEY and CDR2 SVGAGI come from the germline V gene. CDR3 nucleotide sequence: TGTGCCAGTCGACGACTAGTTCGTGAGCAGTTCTTC. This sequence encodes CASRRLVREQFF.

The J gene is TRBJ2-7, the V gene TRBV28; 7 bases map to TRBD2. Germline loops: CDR1 MDHEN, CDR2 SYDVKM. CDR3 length: 16 amino acids. The junction had 9 bases not matched to a gene; V was cut back by 4 bases and J by 0 bases. The CDR3 is CASSSAGALSSYEQYF. The DNA for the CDR3 is TGTGCCAGCAGTTCGGCGGGAGCGCTAAGCTCCTACGAGCAGTACTTC.

V gene TRBV5-1 combines with J gene TRBJ2-7; D is unclear. Trimming cost V 0 bases and J 6 bases, with 4 bases left between them. Germline lookup yields CDR1 SGHRS and CDR2 YFSETQ. The CDR3 covers 11 residues. In DNA form, the CDR3 reads TGCGCCAGCAGCTTGGCGGGCGAGCAGTACTTC. It is translated as CASSLAGEQYF.

The chain recombines TRBV28 with TRBJ2-3; a weak D match, TRBD1 (5 bases). The germline V gene has CDR1 MDHEN and CDR2 SYDVKM. Trimming took off 8 bases at V and 1 base at J, with 16 bases between the two ends. CDR3 length equals 15 residues. CDR3 DNA: TGTGCCAGCGCAAACGCAGGGTCGGGCACAGATACGCAGTATTTT. Translating it yields CASANAGSGTDTQYF.

The chain has TRBV30 and TRBJ2-7; no definite D call. Germline V gene lookup returns CDR1 GTSNPN and CDR2 SVGIG (reference sequence). The V and J ends lost 0 bases and 0 bases respectively, with 6 bases between them. The CDR3 totals 13 residues. The CDR3 spells CAWSVGFSYEQYF. The DNA for the CDR3 is TGTGCCTGGAGTGTTGGGTTCTCCTACGAGCAGTACTTC.

The rearrangement links TRBV19 to TRBJ2-1; 9 positions match TRBD2. Per the germline V gene, CDR1 is LNHDA and CDR2 is SQIVND (reference sequence). The CDR3 loop spans 15 amino acids. Losses at the gene ends were 5 bases for V and 8 bases for J; bases not matched to a gene: 10. CDR3 coding DNA: TGTGCCAGTAGTTATGATAGCGGGAGTAGAGATGAGCAGTTCTTC. This codes for CASSYDSGSRDEQFF. Full variable domain (outside the CDR3, taken from reference TRBV19 and TRBJ2-1): DGGITQSPKYLFRKEGQNVTLSCEQNLNHDAMYWYRQDPGQGLRLIYYSQIVNDFQKGDIAEGYSVSREKKESFPLTVTSAQKNPTAFYLCASSYDSGSRDEQFFGPGTRLTVL.

The rearrangement joins TRBV7-9 to TRBJ1-4; 7 bases line up with TRBD1. V trimming: 1 base; J trimming: 5 bases; junction bases outside the gene matches: 4. The CDR3 is made up of 15 amino acids. The V gene's germline CDR1 is SEHNR and CDR2 FQNEAQ (reference sequence). CDR3: CASSLVSQGNEKLFF. As DNA, the CDR3 is TGTGCCAGCAGCTTAGTGTCACAGGGGAATGAAAAACTGTTTTTT.

The V gene is TRBV15, the J gene TRBJ1-1; D unclear. The CDR3 is 16 amino acids. From germline, CDR1 is LNHNV and CDR2 YYDKDF (reference sequence). Trimming shortened V by 0 bases and J by 1 base, and 12 bases separated the two germline ends. The CDR3 coding sequence is TGTGCCACCAGCAGAGATTTTGGGCAGACGAACACTGAAGCTTTCTTT. Translating it yields CATSRDFGQTNTEAFF.

This chain links TRBV4-2 with TRBJ2-6; a weak D match, TRBD2 (7 bases). The length of the CDR3 is 20 residues. The ends were cut back, 0 bases at V and 3 bases at J, with 21 bases in the middle. Germline values: CDR1 LGHNA, CDR2 YNFKEQ. The CDR3 protein is CASSQDSGRAVGGGANVLTF. In DNA form, the CDR3 reads TGTGCCAGCAGCCAAGATAGTGGGAGGGCCGTAGGGGGTGGGGCCAACGTCCTGACTTTC.

This sequence joins TRBV6-4 and TRBJ1-5; 10 bases agree with TRBD1. Looked up from germline, CDR1 is MRHNA and CDR2 is SNTAGT. The CDR3 has 16 residues. The trim removed 3 bases at V and 7 bases at J, leaving 9 bases unmatched. CDR3 residues: CASSDVDRGPKQPQHF. The CDR3 nucleotides are TGTGCCAGCAGTGATGTCGACAGGGGGCCGAAACAGCCCCAGCATTTT.

The chain employs TRBV27 and TRBJ1-2, with D possibly TRBD1 on 5 matching bases. The germline V gene has CDR1 MNHEY and CDR2 SMNVEV (reference sequence). V was trimmed by 9 bases and J by 0 bases, leaving 17 bases between them. This CDR3 comprises 15 residues. The CDR3 DNA sequence: TGTGCCAGTTCCCCCTTAGGGGATCCTAACTATGGCTACACCTTC. Protein product: CASSPLGDPNYGYTF.

This chain joins TRBV27 and TRBJ2-7; 8 nucleotides align to TRBD2. The V gene end was trimmed by 5 bases and the J gene end by 2 bases; junction bases not matched to a gene: 14. The CDR3 contains 17 residues. Germline V gives CDR1 MNHEY, CDR2 SMNVEV (reference sequence). CDR3 DNA sequence: TGTGCCAGCAGTGCACGGGAGGGGGGTCCGACCACCTACGAGCAGTACTTC. Its translation is CASSAREGGPTTYEQYF.

The chain employs TRBV7-9 and TRBJ1-1; weak D call: TRBD1 (5 bases). Germline CDR1 and CDR2: SEHNR and FQNEAQ (reference sequence). Deletions cut 4 bases from V and 4 bases from J, with 13 bases between. This CDR3 has 14 amino acids. The CDR3 sequence: CASSSPRGGTEAFF. For the CDR3, the DNA is TGTGCCAGCAGCTCCCCGCGGGGGGGCACTGAAGCTTTCTTT.

V usage is TRBV28 and J usage is TRBJ2-1; TRBD1 is a possible D gene (5 bases). Germline CDR1 and CDR2: MDHEN and SYDVKM. V lost 8 bases, J lost 6 bases, and 20 bases lay in between. The CDR3 consists of 15 residues. The CDR3 DNA is TGTGCCAGCGGGATTAGGTTGTTGGGGCGCAATGAGCAGTTCTTC. Translation gives CASGIRLLGRNEQFF.

This sequence joins TRBV28 and TRBJ2-3; D unresolved. Germline CDR1 MDHEN, CDR2 SYDVKM. The CDR3 covers 13 residues. Trimming stripped 10 bases from V and 1 base from J, with 12 bases between. The CDR3 loop reads CATDRHGTDTQYF. The CDR3 DNA reads TGTGCCACCGATCGACACGGCACAGATACGCAGTATTTT.